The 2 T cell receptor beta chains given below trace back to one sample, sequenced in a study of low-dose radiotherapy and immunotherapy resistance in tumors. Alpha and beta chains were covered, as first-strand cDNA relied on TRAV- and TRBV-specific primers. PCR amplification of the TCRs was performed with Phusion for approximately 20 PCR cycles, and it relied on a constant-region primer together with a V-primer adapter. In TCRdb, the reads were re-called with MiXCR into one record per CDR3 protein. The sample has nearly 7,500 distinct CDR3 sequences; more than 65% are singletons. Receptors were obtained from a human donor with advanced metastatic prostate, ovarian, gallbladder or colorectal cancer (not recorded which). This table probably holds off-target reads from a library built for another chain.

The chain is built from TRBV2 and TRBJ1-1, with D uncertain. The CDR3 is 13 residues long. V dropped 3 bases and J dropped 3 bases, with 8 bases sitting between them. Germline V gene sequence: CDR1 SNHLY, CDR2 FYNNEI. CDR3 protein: CASSDRAHTEAFF. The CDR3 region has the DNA TGTGCCAGCAGTGACCGTGCACACACTGAAGCTTTCTTT.

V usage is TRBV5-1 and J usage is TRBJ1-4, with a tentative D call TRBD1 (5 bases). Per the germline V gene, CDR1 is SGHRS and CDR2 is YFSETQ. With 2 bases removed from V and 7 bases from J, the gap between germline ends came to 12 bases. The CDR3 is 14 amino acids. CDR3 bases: TGCGCCAGCAGCTTCGTCCAGGGAAGTGAAAAACTGTTTTTT. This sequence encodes CASSFVQGSEKLFF.